These 31 T cell receptor beta chains were sequenced from one sample in a study of human T cells and chemical hapten exposure. Time point described: pre-sensitization, week 0. Documented treatment: therapeutic diphenylcyclopropenone sensitization with weekly scalp DPC. TCRdb re-called the RACE reads through MiXCR, storing one row per CDR3 protein. Of about 270,000 distinct CDR3 sequences in the sample, 7.7% were seen once. The input for sequencing was whole blood, taken in connection with sensitization to the hapten diphenylcyclopropenone (DPC). The receptors shown here come from a man aged 18 to 30 with alopecia areata. Some clones in this sample may be carry-over from other donors' samples.

This clonotype has a count of ten or more. The V call is TRBV5-1, the J call TRBJ1-5, with TRBD1 as a possible D gene (6 bases). V shed 4 bases and J shed 9 bases, with 14 bases lying between them. The length of the CDR3 is 13 residues. Germline CDR1 and CDR2: SGHRS and YFSETQ. The CDR3, as DNA: TGCGCCAGCAGCGAACAGGGTGACCGGCCCCAGCATTTT. It yields the protein CASSEQGDRPQHF.

The rearrangement uses TRBV24-1 and TRBJ2-1; TRBD2 matches at 9 bases. Germline assignment: CDR1 KGHDR and CDR2 SFDVKD. J was trimmed by 15 bases and V by 4 bases; bases with no gene match: 6. The CDR3 length is 12 residues. CDR3 residues: CATSDLGLAPFF. CDR3 bases: TGTGCCACCAGTGACCTGGGACTAGCCCCGTTCTTC.

This clonotype was picked up a small number of times. The gene calls are TRBV10-3 and TRBJ2-5; 7 bases line up with TRBD2. Germline-derived CDR1 and CDR2 are ENHRY and SYGVKD. The CDR3 contains 16 residues. Losses at the gene ends were 2 bases for V and 7 bases for J; bases not matched to a gene: 13. The CDR3 reads CAISETAGAELVTQYF. CDR3 bases: TGTGCCATCAGTGAGACGGCGGGAGCCGAGCTGGTGACCCAGTACTTC.

This clonotype came up a few times. The chain recombines TRBV18 with TRBJ1-5; TRBD1 matches at 10 bases. Germline values: CDR1 KGHSH, CDR2 LQKENI. J gave up 3 bases and V 3 bases, and 2 bases lay outside the gene matches. CDR3 size: 15 residues. The CDR3 coding sequence is TGTGCCAGCTCACCGGACAGGGGGATCAATCAGCCCCAGCATTTT. Translation: CASSPDRGINQPQHF.

This chain joins TRBV4-2 and TRBJ2-1, with TRBD1 matching 11 bases. Germline V gene lookup returns CDR1 LGHNA and CDR2 YNFKEQ. After removal of 0 bases from V and 5 bases from J, the junction contained 0 bases not matched to a gene. The CDR3 extends over 15 amino acids. The CDR3 sequence is CASSQEGQGDNEQFF. The CDR3 DNA sequence: TGTGCCAGCAGCCAAGAGGGACAGGGGGACAATGAGCAGTTCTTC.

This clonotype has only a few counts. The CDR3 here is CASLVSAGELFF. The CDR3 region has the DNA TGTGCCAGCCTGGTCTCGGCCGGGGAGCTGTTTTTT. This chain joins TRBV7-9 and TRBJ2-2, with D unresolved. From germline, CDR1 is SEHNR and CDR2 FQNEAQ (reference sequence). CDR3 length: 12 amino acids. Trimming stripped 8 bases from V and 6 bases from J, with 10 bases between.

CDR3 amino acids: CAISEATDTQYF. The CDR3 nucleotides are TGTGCCATCAGTGAAGCCACAGATACGCAGTATTTT. J is TRBJ2-3 and V is TRBV10-3; no definite D call. The ends were cut back, 3 bases at V and 2 bases at J, with 3 bases in the middle. The germline V gene has CDR1 ENHRY and CDR2 SYGVKD. The CDR3 covers 12 residues.

The rearrangement joins TRBV4-2 to TRBJ2-5; D may be TRBD1 (5 bases). CDR3 length: 13 residues. Germline V CDR1 and CDR2: LGHNA, YNFKEQ. Trimming removed 1 base from V and 2 bases from J, with 5 bases in between. The CDR3 DNA is TGTGCCAGCAGCCAAGGGACACAAGAGACCCAGTACTTC. This sequence encodes CASSQGTQETQYF.

This clonotype was observed a handful of times. V is TRBV24-1 and J is TRBJ2-1; 9 positions match TRBD2. With 3 bases clipped from V and 9 bases from J, the junction kept 8 bases outside the gene matches. The CDR3 is 15 residues long. Germline CDR1 KGHDR, CDR2 SFDVKD. CDR3 amino acids: CATSDARRGGGEQFF. CDR3 in DNA: TGTGCCACCAGTGATGCGCGGCGGGGGGGCGGTGAGCAGTTCTTC.

This clonotype occurred many times. This sequence joins TRBV5-1 and TRBJ2-5; D is unclear. The CDR3 extends over 14 amino acids. Looked up from germline, CDR1 is SGHRS and CDR2 is YFSETQ. V was shortened by 0 bases and J by 0 bases, with 6 bases between the two germline ends. CDR3 region: CASSLGVYQETQYF. CDR3 sequence (DNA): TGCGCCAGCAGCTTGGGGGTGTACCAAGAGACCCAGTACTTC.

The sample holds a few counts of this clonotype. The rearrangement uses TRBV6-2 or TRBV6-3 and TRBJ1-2, with D unclear. The CDR3 has 13 residues. CDR1 and CDR2 from the germline V gene are MNHEY and SVGEGT. V lost 2 bases to trimming and J lost 3 bases, with 7 bases between them. CDR3 sequence: CASSYGQDYGYTF. Here the CDR3 DNA reads TGTGCCAGCAGTTACGGGCAGGACTATGGCTACACCTTC.

V is TRBV6-2 or TRBV6-3 and J is TRBJ2-1; D may match TRBD1 or TRBD2 (5 bases each). The CDR3 loop spans 14 amino acids. V was cut by 2 bases and J by 7 bases, with 12 bases left in between. In germline, CDR1 is MNHEY, CDR2 SVGEGT. CDR3: CASSYVIRENEQFF. In DNA, the CDR3 is TGTGCCAGCAGTTACGTGATCAGGGAGAATGAGCAGTTCTTC.

CDR3 sequence (DNA): TGTGCCAGCAGTTCGATTAGCGGTGATACGCAGTATTTT. Translated, it gives CASSSISGDTQYF. V usage is TRBV27 and J usage is TRBJ2-3; D possibly corresponds to TRBD2 (6 bases). Looked up from germline, CDR1 is MNHEY and CDR2 is SMNVEV (reference sequence). Between the trimmed V and J ends, which lost 4 bases and 6 bases, there was a span of 11 bases. The CDR3 extends over 13 amino acids.

CDR3 DNA sequence: TGTGCCAGCAGCTTATCCGCCGGGACAGGCTCTGGAAACACCATATATTTT. Translating it yields CASSLSAGTGSGNTIYF. V and J are TRBV7-9 and TRBJ1-3, with 8 bases lining up with TRBD1. This CDR3 has 17 residues. The germline CDR1 and CDR2 sequences are SEHNR and FQNEAQ (reference sequence). Unmatched junction bases numbered 6, after V lost 2 bases and J lost 0 bases.

This clonotype has just a few counts. V gene TRBV6-1 combines with J gene TRBJ1-5; tentatively, D is TRBD1 (5 bases). This CDR3 comprises 12 residues. CDR1 and CDR2 from the germline V gene are MNHNS and SASEGT. Trimming shortened V by 6 bases and J by 9 bases, and 12 bases separated the two germline ends. The CDR3 is CASRNGAGPQHF. The CDR3 bases are TGTGCCAGCAGAAACGGGGCTGGGCCCCAGCATTTT.

This clonotype was counted many times. J is TRBJ2-1 and V is TRBV6-5; D gene uncertain. The germline gives CDR1 MNHEY, CDR2 SVGAGI. Trimming shortened V by 6 bases and J by 5 bases, and 5 bases separated the two germline ends. This CDR3 comprises 11 residues. This CDR3 is CASRRNNEQFF. DNA of the CDR3: TGTGCCAGCAGACGTAACAATGAGCAGTTCTTC.

This clonotype was recorded at least ten times. This rearrangement joins TRBV19 to TRBJ1-2; TRBD1 agrees at 9 bases. Unmatched junction bases numbered 10, after V lost 6 bases and J lost 5 bases. Germline V gives CDR1 LNHDA, CDR2 SQIVND (reference sequence). The CDR3 is 15 residues long. DNA of the CDR3: TGTGCCAGTAGCCCTGAACAGGGGGCAGCGTATGGCTACACCTTC. Protein sequence: CASSPEQGAAYGYTF.

This clonotype showed up just a few times. This chain joins TRBV12-3 or TRBV12-4 and TRBJ2-5; weak D call: TRBD1 (7 bases). V lost 2 bases to trimming and J lost 1 base, with 17 bases between them. CDR3 size: 17 residues. This chain's CDR3 is CASSLFRGWTGQETQYF. CDR3 DNA: TGTGCCAGCAGTTTATTTCGGGGGTGGACAGGCCAAGAGACCCAGTACTTC.

The chain recombines TRBV15 with TRBJ2-1; 8 bases align to TRBD2. CDR3 size: 16 residues. Germline V gene data show CDR1 as LNHNV and CDR2 as YYDKDF (reference sequence). The V and J ends lost 0 bases and 1 base, in that order; junction bases with no gene match: 2. For the CDR3, the DNA is TGTGCCACCAGCAGAGATTTAGCGGGGTCCTACAATGAGCAGTTCTTC. This encodes CATSRDLAGSYNEQFF.

This chain connects TRBV20-1 to TRBJ1-5; D is undetermined. Trimming left V 1 base short and J 0 bases short, with 10 bases between. Germline assignment: CDR1 DFQATT and CDR2 SNEGSKA (reference sequence). The CDR3 sequence is 15 residues long. CDR3 nucleotide sequence: TGCAGTGCTAGAGGTAGCAGCGATAGCAATCAGCCCCAGCATTTT. Amino acids: CSARGSSDSNQPQHF.

At least ten counts were recorded for this clonotype. V usage is TRBV18 and J usage is TRBJ1-2; D is perhaps TRBD1 (5 bases). V gave up 2 bases and J gave up 0 bases, with 10 bases separating them. The length of the CDR3 is 15 residues. The germline V gene has CDR1 KGHSH and CDR2 LQKENI. The CDR3 sequence is CASSPGGTPNYGYTF. The CDR3 nucleotides read TGTGCCAGCTCACCAGGAGGGACTCCTAACTATGGCTACACCTTC.

This clonotype has only a few counts. The chain couples TRBV7-9 to TRBJ1-1; D not certain. V was clipped by 5 bases and J by 2 bases, with 9 bases between them. Germline CDR1 SEHNR, CDR2 FQNEAQ (reference sequence). The CDR3 covers 13 residues. The CDR3 nucleotides are TGTGCCAGCAGCCGGGAGATAAACACTGAAGCTTTCTTT. Protein product: CASSREINTEAFF.

This chain links TRBV10-3 with TRBJ2-5; D may be TRBD1 (6 bases). The CDR3 length is 15 residues. Germline CDR1 ENHRY, CDR2 SYGVKD. Trimming pared 2 bases from V and 5 bases from J, leaving 15 bases between. CDR3 loop: CAISEGTTKVETQYF. CDR3 in DNA: TGTGCCATCAGTGAGGGGACAACTAAGGTGGAGACCCAGTACTTC.

The V call is TRBV6-5, the J call TRBJ1-1; D uncertain. The CDR3 covers 13 residues. Trimming left V 0 bases short and J 6 bases short, with 8 bases between. In germline, CDR1 is MNHEY, CDR2 SVGAGI. The CDR3 loop is CASSYSLGAEAFF. Here the CDR3 DNA reads TGTGCCAGCAGTTACTCGTTAGGTGCTGAAGCTTTCTTT.

This clonotype has only a few counts. The rearrangement joins TRBV6-2 or TRBV6-3 to TRBJ2-3; unclear D gene. The CDR3 spans 13 residues. The ends were cut back, 7 bases at V and 6 bases at J, with 14 bases in the middle. Germline CDR1 is MNHEY and CDR2 is SVGEGT. For the CDR3, the DNA is TGTGCCAGCAATCGGGTGACCGGGGATACGCAGTATTTT. Protein product: CASNRVTGDTQYF.

This chain uses TRBV20-1 with TRBJ2-3, with a tentative D call TRBD2 (5 bases). The CDR3 length is 15 residues. Trimming took 3 bases from V and 4 from J, leaving 17 bases between them. Germline values: CDR1 DFQATT, CDR2 SNEGSKA (reference sequence). The CDR3 is CSASGDAKGPDTQYF. CDR3 nucleotides: TGCAGTGCTAGCGGGGATGCTAAAGGCCCAGATACGCAGTATTTT.

This clonotype was detected only a few times. The chain joins TRBV4-3 to TRBJ1-1; no clear D gene. With 0 bases removed from V and 0 bases from J, the gap between germline ends came to 11 bases. This CDR3 has 16 amino acids. CDR1 and CDR2 from the germline V gene are LGHNA and YSLEER. This chain's CDR3 is CASSQDINSLNTEAFF. CDR3 bases: TGCGCCAGCAGCCAAGATATTAACAGTTTGAACACTGAAGCTTTCTTT.

This clonotype was seen only a few times. CDR3 sequence reads: CASSVALAQETQYF. The CDR3 nucleotides are TGTGCCAGCAGTGTGGCACTAGCCCAAGAGACCCAGTACTTC. The V and J genes are TRBV2 and TRBJ2-5; weak D call: TRBD2 (6 bases). Trimming left V 4 bases short and J 1 base short, with 10 bases between. The germline CDR1 and CDR2 sequences are SNHLY and FYNNEI. This CDR3 is built from 14 residues.

A few counts support this clonotype. The rearrangement uses TRBV29-1 and TRBJ1-1; D is possibly TRBD1 (5 bases). CDR3 size: 13 residues. Germline V gene lookup returns CDR1 SQVTM and CDR2 ANQGSEA. The V end lost 4 bases, the J end lost 5 bases, and 14 bases lay between the germline ends. The DNA for the CDR3 is TGCAGCGTTGCCGGGACCCGCACGACTGAAGCTTTCTTT. This translates into CSVAGTRTTEAFF. The full variable domain, rest sourced from reference TRBV29-1 and TRBJ1-1, is SAVISQKPSRDICQRGTSLTIQCQVDSQVTMMFWYRQQPGQSLTLIATANQGSEATYESGFVIDKFPISRPNLTFSTLTVSNMSPEDSSIYLCSVAGTRTTEAFFGQGTRLTVV.

This clonotype occurred a few times. Germline and junction disagree at one end, which may indicate a read error. The V call is TRBV24-1, the J call TRBJ2-1; a weak D match, TRBD2 (5 bases). The length of the CDR3 is 14 residues. Germline V lookup: CDR1 KGHDR, CDR2 SFDVKD. The CDR3 region is CATSDLDSHNEQFF. DNA of the CDR3: TGTGCCACCAGTGACCTGGACTCCCACAATGAGCAGTTCTTC.

This clonotype was seen a few times. V is TRBV7-9 and J is TRBJ1-3; D remains unclear. V was clipped by 2 bases and J by 0 bases, with 11 bases between them. The CDR3 runs to 16 residues. The germline CDR1 and CDR2 sequences are SEHNR and FQNEAQ (reference sequence). The chain's CDR3 is CASSLRTSVSGNTIYF. DNA for the CDR3: TGTGCCAGCAGCTTACGAACAAGCGTCTCTGGAAACACCATATATTTT.